Sequencing of this T cell receptor beta chain was carried out in a study of blood T cell repertoires in COVID-19. TCRdb's copy holds only in-frame clones and misses some; the assay was immunoSEQ multiplex PCR. The data show about 490,000 clones, roughly 88% seen once. Trimming took 0 bases from V and 5 from J, leaving 27 bases between them. This CDR3 is built from 19 residues. Per germline, CDR1 SGHRS and CDR2 YFSETQ. The receptor's source is a human donor in a cohort sampled during active COVID-19. This chain connects TRBV5-1 to TRBJ2-7; D is perhaps TRBD2 (7 bases). Sequenced input: peripheral blood. CDR3 in DNA: TGCGCCAGCAGCTTGGGGGAGGGTTTCGGGACAACGAGAATGGACGAGCAGTACTTC. This translates into CASSLGEGFGTTRMDEQYF.